One and the same sample provided the 2 T cell receptor beta chains below, sequenced in a study of blood T cell repertoires in COVID-19. Clones were sequenced by immunoSEQ multiplex PCR, and TCRdb holds only the in-frame ones, with some missing. The sample has more than 95,000 clones, approximately 80% seen once. Source material: peripheral blood. Source of these receptors: a man older than 75 with acute or convalescent COVID-19.

This clone was seen a few times. The chain carries TRBV5-1 and TRBJ2-7; 8 bases line up with TRBD2. After removal of 0 bases from V and 2 bases from J, the junction contained 1 base not matched to a gene. CDR3 length: 14 amino acids. Germline values: CDR1 SGHRS, CDR2 YFSETQ. As DNA, the CDR3 is TGCGCCAGCAGCTTGGCTAGCGGGCCCTACGAGCAGTACTTC. Amino acid sequence: CASSLASGPYEQYF.

The chain carries TRBV10-2 and TRBJ1-5; possibly TRBD1 for D (5 bases). V lost 3 bases to trimming and J lost 3 bases, with 12 bases between them. Germline assignment: CDR1 WSHSY and CDR2 SAAADI. This CDR3 region has 15 residues. CDR3: CASSDQGSYNQPQHF. The CDR3 coding sequence is TGCGCCAGCAGTGATCAGGGTTCCTACAATCAGCCCCAGCATTTT.